What follows are 22 T cell receptor beta chains derived from one specimen sequenced in a study of T cell repertoires in aging, cancer and after chemotherapy. Multiplex touch-down PCR with TRB-A/B primers amplified rearranged V-D-J TRB sequences. TCRdb redid the calling of the multiplex PCR reads with MiXCR, one entry per CDR3 protein. The data contain some 9,200 distinct CDR3 sequences, less than 55% of them seen just once; the ten biggest clones take up just over 20%. The template was genomic DNA from peripheral blood, not RNA. Sequenced sample: blood. The receptors derive from a human donor in good health.

The rearrangement joins TRBV27 to TRBJ1-5; D is possibly TRBD1 (6 bases). The V gene's germline CDR1 is MNHEY and CDR2 SMNVEV (reference sequence). Trimming took off 7 bases at V and 2 bases at J, with 12 bases between the two ends. The CDR3 has 14 amino acids. The CDR3 loop reads CASNGRGGNQPQHF. In DNA, the CDR3 is TGTGCCAGCAACGGCAGGGGAGGCAATCAGCCCCAGCATTTT.

This clonotype has only a few counts. This sequence joins TRBV11-1 and TRBJ1-2, with D tentatively TRBD1 (5 bases). The CDR3 loop spans 14 amino acids. Germline values: CDR1 SGHAT, CDR2 FQDESV (reference sequence). Deletions cut 7 bases from V and 2 bases from J, with 14 bases between. The DNA of the CDR3 is TGTGCCAGCAACACCGGGGCGGGGAACTATGGCTACACCTTC. This gives the protein CASNTGAGNYGYTF.

The chain combines TRBV20-1 with TRBJ2-7; 12 bases match TRBD1. The ends lost 4 bases at V and 0 bases at J; junction bases unmatched: 7. Germline V gene lookup returns CDR1 DFQATT and CDR2 SNEGSKA (reference sequence). CDR3 size: 16 residues. Written as DNA, the CDR3 is TGCAGTGCTACCGGGACAGGGGGCACTAGCTCCTACGAGCAGTACTTC. This sequence encodes CSATGTGGTSSYEQYF.

The V gene is TRBV15, the J gene TRBJ2-3, with D perhaps matching TRBD2 (7 bases). CDR1 is LNHNV and CDR2 is YYDKDF in the germline V gene (reference sequence). This CDR3 has 15 residues. The ends were cut back, 0 bases at V and 6 bases at J, with 13 bases in the middle. The CDR3 DNA reads as TGTGCCACCAGCAGAGATAGGGGGGGGATCGATACGCAGTATTTT. Translation gives CATSRDRGGIDTQYF. Full variable domain (rest looked up from reference TRBV15 and TRBJ2-3): DAMVIQNPRYQVTQFGKPVTLSCSQTLNHNVMYWYQQKSSQAPKLLFHYYDKDFNNEADTPDNFQSRRPNTSFCFLDIRSPGLGDTAMYLCATSRDRGGIDTQYFGPGTRLTVL.

A few counts support this clonotype. This rearrangement joins TRBV13 to TRBJ2-7; 11 bases are a match to TRBD1. The CDR3 is 14 residues long. With V trimmed by 6 bases and J by 4 bases, 5 bases remained unmatched. Germline V gives CDR1 PRHDT, CDR2 FYEKMQ (reference sequence). CDR3 DNA sequence: TGTGCCAGCAGACGGACAGGGGGCGGGTACGAGCAGTACTTC. Its protein is CASRRTGGGYEQYF.

The J gene is TRBJ2-2, the V gene TRBV5-4, with a possible D match to TRBD2 (8 bases). Germline V CDR1 and CDR2: SGHNT, YYREEE (reference sequence). The length of the CDR3 is 14 residues. The germline V and J ends were trimmed by 7 bases and 5 bases, with 15 bases remaining between them. The CDR3 loop is CASREGAGTGELFF. The CDR3 nucleotides are TGTGCCAGCCGGGAGGGGGCGGGGACCGGGGAGCTGTTTTTT.

Only a few counts were recorded for this clonotype. This chain uses TRBV20-1 with TRBJ2-1; 10 bases match TRBD2. In germline, CDR1 is DFQATT, CDR2 SNEGSKA (reference sequence). V shed 3 bases, J shed 8 bases, and the junction held 10 bases outside the gene matches. The CDR3 is 15 amino acids. This CDR3 reads CSARRASGSIHEQFF. The CDR3 nucleotides read TGCAGTGCTAGGAGGGCTAGCGGGAGTATCCATGAGCAGTTCTTC.

The chain recombines TRBV13 with TRBJ2-7; 7 nucleotides align to TRBD2. The CDR3 spans 15 residues. Per germline, CDR1 PRHDT and CDR2 FYEKMQ (reference sequence). Losses at the gene ends were 4 bases for V and 0 bases for J; bases not matched to a gene: 6. The chain's CDR3 is CASSYQRGPSYEQYF. In DNA form, the CDR3 reads TGTGCCAGCAGCTACCAGCGGGGCCCCTCCTACGAGCAGTACTTC.

The J gene is TRBJ1-2, the V gene TRBV19; D is unresolved. Germline V gene lookup returns CDR1 LNHDA and CDR2 SQIVND (reference sequence). This CDR3 region has 12 residues. The ends were cut back, 8 bases at V and 4 bases at J, with 11 bases in the middle. The CDR3 reads CASSRITYGYTF. CDR3 nucleotides: TGTGCCAGTTCCAGGATCACCTATGGCTACACCTTC.

The chain combines TRBV19 with TRBJ2-6; weak D call: TRBD1 (5 bases). Germline V lookup: CDR1 LNHDA, CDR2 SQIVND (reference sequence). The V gene lost 8 bases and the J gene lost 2 bases, with 13 bases spanning the gap. CDR3 length equals 15 residues. The CDR3 bases are TGTGCCAGTGGGGCGGTACCGGCTGGGGCCAACGTCCTGACTTTC. This translates into CASGAVPAGANVLTF.

The gene calls are TRBV15 and TRBJ1-3, with D perhaps matching TRBD1 (5 bases). This CDR3 region has 13 residues. Germline V gene lookup returns CDR1 LNHNV and CDR2 YYDKDF (reference sequence). Between the trimmed V and J ends, which lost 6 bases and 4 bases, there was a span of 10 bases. The CDR3 loop reads CATRMGPGNTIYF. The CDR3 bases are TGTGCCACCAGGATGGGACCCGGAAACACCATATATTTT.

This clonotype was recorded a few times. This chain uses TRBV15 with TRBJ2-2, with D possibly being TRBD1 or TRBD2 (5 bases each). Germline CDR1 is LNHNV and CDR2 is YYDKDF (reference sequence). Deletions cut 8 bases from V and 0 bases from J, with 10 bases between. The CDR3 runs 14 residues. The CDR3 loop reads CATRDGANTGELFF. The CDR3 DNA sequence: TGTGCCACCCGGGACGGCGCGAACACCGGGGAGCTGTTTTTT.

The chain combines TRBV12-3 or TRBV12-4 with TRBJ2-7; D perhaps matches TRBD1 (6 bases). The CDR3 has 14 residues. The V end lost 5 bases, the J end lost 0 bases, and 11 bases lay between the germline ends. The CDR3 DNA reads as TGTGCCAGCAGTCGGGACACCTTCTCCTACGAGCAGTACTTC. Translating it yields CASSRDTFSYEQYF.

The chain employs TRBV6-1 and TRBJ2-6; a weak D match, TRBD1 (5 bases). V was pared by 3 bases and J by 2 bases, with 8 bases between. This CDR3 spans 15 amino acids. Germline V lookup: CDR1 MNHNS, CDR2 SASEGT. The CDR3 is CASSEGRAGANVLTF. The CDR3 DNA reads TGTGCCAGCAGTGAGGGCAGGGCTGGGGCCAACGTCCTGACTTTC.

This clonotype came up a few times. The chain carries TRBV11-1 and TRBJ2-5; D gene uncertain. Trimming stripped 0 bases from V and 3 bases from J, with 5 bases between. Germline V gene lookup returns CDR1 SGHAT and CDR2 FQDESV (reference sequence). The CDR3 spans 13 residues. CDR3 residues: CASSLAVEETQYF. CDR3 nucleotides: TGTGCCAGCAGCTTAGCAGTCGAAGAGACCCAGTACTTC.

This clonotype was found a few times. The chain combines TRBV6-1 with TRBJ1-5; maybe TRBD1 (5 bases). Germline CDR1 is MNHNS and CDR2 is SASEGT. V was clipped by 1 base and J by 6 bases, with 13 bases between them. The CDR3 extends over 15 amino acids. DNA of the CDR3: TGTGCCAGCAGTGAAGGAGGAAGGGGAGCTCAGCCCCAGCATTTT. As protein: CASSEGGRGAQPQHF.

V is TRBV20-1 and J is TRBJ1-4; possible D gene TRBD1, 5 bases. V lost 0 bases, J lost 6 bases, and 8 bases lay in between. The CDR3 has 13 amino acids. Germline V gives CDR1 DFQATT, CDR2 SNEGSKA (reference sequence). In nucleotides, the CDR3 is TGCAGTGCTAGAGACACCAGGGATGAAAAACTGTTTTTT. Protein: CSARDTRDEKLFF.

This clonotype was seen a few times. This chain links TRBV4-3 with TRBJ2-5; no reliable D call. The CDR3 extends over 14 amino acids. Germline V CDR1 and CDR2: LGHNA, YSLEER. V lost 0 bases, J lost 7 bases, and 12 bases lay in between. The CDR3 reads CASSQDEGIATQYF. DNA of the CDR3: TGCGCCAGCAGCCAAGATGAAGGGATCGCGACCCAGTACTTC.

In nucleotides, the CDR3 is TGTGCCAGCAGCTTCTACACGGGGGGCGGCACAGATACGCAGTATTTT. Translated: CASSFYTGGGTDTQYF. This chain links TRBV5-4 with TRBJ2-3; possible D gene TRBD2, 7 bases. CDR3 length: 16 amino acids. V lost 2 bases, J lost 1 base, and 14 bases lay in between. Germline V gene data show CDR1 as SGHNT and CDR2 as YYREEE (reference sequence). The full variable domain, with the rest looked up from reference TRBV5-4 and TRBJ2-3, is ETGVTQSPTHLIKTRGQQVTLRCSSQSGHNTVSWYQQALGQGPQFIFQYYREEENGRGNFPPRFSGLQFPNYSSELNVNALELDDSALYLCASSFYTGGGTDTQYFGPGTRLTVL.

The rearrangement links TRBV5-6 to TRBJ1-2; possible D gene TRBD1, 5 bases. This CDR3 contains 14 residues. CDR1 and CDR2 (germline): SGHDT, YYEEEE. The V and J ends lost 2 bases and 5 bases respectively, with 13 bases between them. CDR3 sequence (DNA): TGTGCCAGCAGCTTACCCGGGACGGCGTATGGCTACACCTTC. It is translated as CASSLPGTAYGYTF. Full variable domain (remainder filled in from reference TRBV5-6 and TRBJ1-2): DAGVTQSPTHLIKTRGQQVTLRCSPKSGHDTVSWYQQALGQGPQFIFQYYEEEERQRGNFPDRFSGHQFPNYSSELNVNALLLGDSALYLCASSLPGTAYGYTFGSGTRLTVV.

The chain combines TRBV12-3 or TRBV12-4 with TRBJ2-5; D is unresolved. The CDR3 runs to 14 residues. Trimming took 0 bases from V and 5 from J, leaving 10 bases between them. The CDR3, as DNA: TGTGCCAGCAGTTTAGCGGTTAGAATCGAGACCCAGTACTTC. Its protein is CASSLAVRIETQYF.

This chain uses TRBV30 with TRBJ1-5; D might be TRBD1 (6 bases). The CDR3 spans 13 residues. Trimming shortened V by 2 bases and J by 6 bases, and 11 bases separated the two germline ends. Germline values: CDR1 GTSNPN, CDR2 SVGIG (reference sequence). The CDR3 spells CAWSQGIGQPQHF. CDR3 coding DNA: TGTGCCTGGAGTCAGGGGATCGGTCAGCCCCAGCATTTT.